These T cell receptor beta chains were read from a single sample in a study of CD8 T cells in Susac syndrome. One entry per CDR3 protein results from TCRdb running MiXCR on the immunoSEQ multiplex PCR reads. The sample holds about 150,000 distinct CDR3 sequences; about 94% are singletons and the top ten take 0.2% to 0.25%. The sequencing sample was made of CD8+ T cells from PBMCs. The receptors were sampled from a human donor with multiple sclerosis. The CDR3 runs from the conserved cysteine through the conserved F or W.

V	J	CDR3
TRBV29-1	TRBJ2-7	CSEVVGPFLLALDEQYF
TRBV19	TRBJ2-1	CASSIAGGADEQFF
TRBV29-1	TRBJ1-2	CSVPLSGTGQSNGYTF
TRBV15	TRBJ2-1	CATSLSRGLYNEQFF
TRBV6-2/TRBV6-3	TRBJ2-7	CASSYGREQYF
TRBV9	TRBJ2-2	CASSDKREEANTGELFF
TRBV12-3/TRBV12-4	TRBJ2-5	CASSFARETQYF
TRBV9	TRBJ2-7	CASSVRDSAYEQYF
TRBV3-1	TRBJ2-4	CASSAPGLAKNIQYF
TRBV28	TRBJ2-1	CASTPELRPPYNEQFF
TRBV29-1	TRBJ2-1	CSVVGENEQFF
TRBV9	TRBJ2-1	CASSVSGGAMLNEQFF
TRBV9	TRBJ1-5	CASSSYRGQPQHF
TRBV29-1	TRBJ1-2	CSLTTRDGYTF
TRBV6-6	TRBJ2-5	CASSYLGGGSPETQYF
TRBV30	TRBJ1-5	CAWSTGQGSNQPQHF
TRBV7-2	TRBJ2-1	CASSLRLAGALGNEQFF
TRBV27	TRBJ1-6	CASSTTGGGSPLHF
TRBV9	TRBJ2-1	CASSPGAGKGDEQFF
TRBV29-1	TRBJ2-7	CSVEETARPLYEQYF
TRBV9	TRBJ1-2	CASSVRTDGTNYGYTF
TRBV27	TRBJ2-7	CASGMVYEQYF
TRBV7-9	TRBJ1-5	CASTNRDTLDQPQHF
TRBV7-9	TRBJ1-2	CASSLGGEGYTF
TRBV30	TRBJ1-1	CAWSVRGHYRDDTEAFF
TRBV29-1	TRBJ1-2	CSVERRDGYTF
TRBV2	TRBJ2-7	CASRSGVAEQYF
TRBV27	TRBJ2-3	CASGRSDTQYF
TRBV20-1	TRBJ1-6	CSARPSSYNSPLHF
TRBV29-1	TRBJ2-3	CSVEDLGGVDTDTQYF
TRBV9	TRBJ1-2	CASSVFQGGSSGYTF
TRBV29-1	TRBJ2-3	CSVEGPLYGTSGDTDTQYF
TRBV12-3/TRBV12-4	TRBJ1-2	CASSPGTGVGYTF
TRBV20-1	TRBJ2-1	CSAPSGGAEFF
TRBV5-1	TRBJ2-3	CASSLTAGARNTQYF
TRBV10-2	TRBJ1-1	CASSEVARANTEAFF
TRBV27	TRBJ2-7	CASNPLGSYEQYF
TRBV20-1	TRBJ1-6	CSALDRGSSYNSPLHF
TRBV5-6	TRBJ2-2	CASSLGLASGELFF
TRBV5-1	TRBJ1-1	CASSSGAIDWNTEAFF
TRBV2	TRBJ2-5	CASSAPQGGETQYF
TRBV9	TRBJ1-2	CASSVDAGGEIYGYTF
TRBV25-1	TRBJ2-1	CASSLRVRGIGSEQFF
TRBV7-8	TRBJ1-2	CASSQRTGDGYTF
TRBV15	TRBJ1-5	CATSREWDYDSNQPQHF
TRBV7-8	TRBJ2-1	CASSSSGTGGNNEQFF
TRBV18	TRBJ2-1	CASSPWEDNEQFF
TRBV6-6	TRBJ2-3	CASSWTYTDTQYF
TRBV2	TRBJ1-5	CASSEGQIGGNQPQHF
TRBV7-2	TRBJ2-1	CASSSELAGAYNEQFF